One TCR beta chain is described in this entry. Its antigen is not known. The CDR3 runs to 15 residues. In germline, CDR1 is SGHDN, CDR2 FVKESK. The V and J ends lost 6 bases and 2 bases respectively, with 14 bases between them. These data are taken from a study of TIL therapy for anti-PD-1-resistant metastatic lung cancer. Sequencing used immunoSEQ v3. Libraries were prepared by immunoSEQ multiplex PCR; TCRdb keeps only in-frame clonotypes and omits some of them. Of about 50,000 clones detected, less than 85% appear once; the ten largest clones hold more than 5%. Study-level findings and limits: The cohort had more treatment-naive, never-smoker and oncogene-addicted patients than typical.

The time point here: pre-treatment sample, taken before nivolumab and TIL therapy. Pleural nodules or supraclavicular lymph nodes made up most of the excised metastases sampled. The chain has TRBV14 and TRBJ2-1, with D tentatively TRBD1 (6 bases). The sequence was collected from a person between 25 and 79 years old with non-small cell lung cancer. The sample was tumor tissue, taken at baseline. The CDR3 nucleotides read TGTGCCAGCAGTCGACGGGACACCACCTACAATGAGCAGTTCTTC. The encoded protein is CASSRRDTTYNEQFF.